Listed here are 13 T cell receptor beta chains from one sample, sequenced in a study of technical replicates of blood from a few donors. The assay was immunoSEQ multiplex PCR, and TCRdb's table has in-frame clones only and misses some. In the table there are about 60,000 clones, approximately 84% of which are singletons. The sequenced sample was PBMCs. These receptors came from a human donor in good health. Some clones in this sample may be carry-over from other donors' samples.

V is TRBV7-9 and J is TRBJ2-1; 9 bases are shared with TRBD1. V dropped 5 bases and J dropped 5; count of bases not matched to a gene: 4. The CDR3 sequence is 14 residues long. CDR1 and CDR2 from the germline V gene are SEHNR and FQNEAQ (reference sequence). The CDR3 here is CASSQRDRDNEQFF. CDR3 in DNA: TGTGCCAGCAGCCAAAGGGACAGGGACAATGAGCAGTTCTTC.

The CDR3 here is CASRDRASTDTQYF. The CDR3 bases are TGTGCCAGCAGGGACAGAGCTAGCACAGATACGCAGTATTTT. This chain connects TRBV5-6 to TRBJ2-3; D perhaps matches TRBD1 (6 bases). This CDR3 contains 14 residues. CDR1 is SGHDT and CDR2 is YYEEEE in the germline V gene. V lost 5 bases and J 0 bases, leaving 10 bases between the germline ends.

This rearrangement joins TRBV7-2 to TRBJ2-7; 10 bases are shared with TRBD2. This CDR3 is built from 15 residues. Germline values: CDR1 SGHTA, CDR2 FQGNSA. The junction had 4 bases not matched to a gene; V was cut back by 5 bases and J by 0 bases. The CDR3 nucleotides are TGTGCCAGCAGCCGATCTAGCGGGGGCTCCTACGAGCAGTACTTC. Amino acids: CASSRSSGGSYEQYF.

The rearrangement links TRBV6-6 to TRBJ1-5; 8 nucleotides agree with TRBD1. The CDR3 loop spans 15 amino acids. Germline CDR1 is MNHNY and CDR2 is SVGAGI (reference sequence). After removal of 7 bases from V and 2 bases from J, the junction contained 7 bases not matched to a gene. CDR3 residues: CASTLTGVGNQPQHF. The CDR3 DNA follows: TGTGCCAGCACCCTGACAGGGGTCGGCAATCAGCCCCAGCATTTT.

The rearrangement uses TRBV9 and TRBJ2-3, with 10 positions matching TRBD2. V dropped 3 bases and J dropped 5; count of bases not matched to a gene: 9. The CDR3 extends over 16 amino acids. Germline V lookup: CDR1 SGDLS, CDR2 YYNGEE. In DNA form, the CDR3 reads TGTGCCAGCAGCGGGGGACTAGCGCTTGATGTAGATACGCAGTATTTT. Protein sequence: CASSGGLALDVDTQYF.

The genes are TRBV6-5 and TRBJ1-5, with a possible D match to TRBD1 (6 bases). Trimming shortened V by 4 bases and J by 3 bases, and 13 bases separated the two germline ends. This CDR3 is 15 amino acids long. Germline V gene lookup returns CDR1 MNHEY and CDR2 SVGAGI. The CDR3 DNA follows: TGTGCCAGCAGTTTAACAGGGATCCCCAATCAGCCCCAGCATTTT. This gives the protein CASSLTGIPNQPQHF.

This chain uses TRBV19 with TRBJ2-5; tentative D call: TRBD2 (6 bases). Germline CDR1 and CDR2: LNHDA and SQIVND (reference sequence). The CDR3 consists of 14 residues. Deletions cut 6 bases from V and 5 bases from J, with 16 bases between. Here the CDR3 reads CASSPPGAVETQYF. CDR3 in DNA: TGTGCCAGTAGCCCCCCGGGAGCGGTGGAGACCCAGTACTTC.

The sample holds one count of this clone. The rearrangement links TRBV7-9 to TRBJ1-2, with TRBD1 matching 8 bases. J lost 4 bases, V lost 8 bases, and 3 bases had no gene match. Germline V gene data show CDR1 as SEHNR and CDR2 as FQNEAQ (reference sequence). The CDR3 has 12 residues. CDR3 region: CASRTGGYGYTF. In nucleotides, the CDR3 is TGTGCCAGCCGCACAGGGGGCTATGGCTACACCTTC.

The V gene is TRBV2, the J gene TRBJ1-4, with D possibly matching TRBD1 (5 bases). The CDR3 spans 14 residues. Trimming cost V 1 base and J 8 bases, with 11 bases left between them. CDR1 and CDR2 (germline): SNHLY, FYNNEI. The CDR3: CASSEGQGGEKLFF. The CDR3 DNA reads as TGTGCCAGCAGTGAAGGGCAGGGTGGGGAAAAACTGTTTTTT.

In DNA, the CDR3 is TGTGCCACCAGCAGAGATAGCGGGGGGCGATACTACGAGCAGTACTTC. It yields the protein CATSRDSGGRYYEQYF. The rearrangement uses TRBV15 and TRBJ2-7; 10 bases are a match to TRBD2. The germline gives CDR1 LNHNV, CDR2 YYDKDF (reference sequence). This CDR3 has 16 amino acids. V was pared by 0 bases and J by 3 bases, with 5 bases of the junction left unmatched. The complete variable domain, with remaining parts taken from reference TRBV15 and TRBJ2-7, reads DAMVIQNPRYQVTQFGKPVTLSCSQTLNHNVMYWYQQKSSQAPKLLFHYYDKDFNNEADTPDNFQSRRPNTSFCFLDIRSPGLGDTAMYLCATSRDSGGRYYEQYFGPGTRLTVT.

V gene TRBV9 combines with J gene TRBJ1-3; D unresolved. The V end was cut by 4 bases, the J end by 2 bases, with 13 bases between. The CDR3 covers 15 residues. Germline V gene data show CDR1 as SGDLS and CDR2 as YYNGEE. Here the CDR3 reads CASSPEVRAGNTIYF. In DNA, the CDR3 is TGTGCCAGCAGCCCAGAGGTCCGGGCTGGAAACACCATATATTTT. Using reference TRBV9 and TRBJ1-3 for the parts outside the CDR3, the full variable domain is DSGVTQTPKHLITATGQRVTLRCSPRSGDLSVYWYQQSLDQGLQFLIQYYNGEERAKGNILERFSAQQFPDLHSELNLSSLELGDSALYFCASSPEVRAGNTIYFGEGSWLTVV.

The chain links TRBV2 to TRBJ1-5, with D unclear. The length of the CDR3 is 14 residues. V lost 5 bases and J 0 bases, leaving 8 bases between the germline ends. Germline V CDR1 and CDR2: SNHLY, FYNNEI. CDR3 sequence: CASSSTNSNQPQHF. The CDR3 DNA follows: TGTGCCAGCAGTTCGACTAATAGCAATCAGCCCCAGCATTTT.

V is TRBV18 and J is TRBJ1-2, with D unresolved. The V gene lost 3 bases and the J gene lost 2 bases, with 16 bases spanning the gap. CDR1 is KGHSH and CDR2 is LQKENI in the germline V gene. CDR3 size: 16 residues. The CDR3 region has the DNA TGTGCCAGCTCACCCCCGTCTACCCAAGCCAACTATGGCTACACCTTC. It yields the protein CASSPPSTQANYGYTF.